The TCR beta chain described here comes from a study of high-grade serous ovarian cancer treatment subgroups. The overall study: Samples averaged roughly 15,000 reads and several thousand unique TCR beta rearrangements.

Remarks on this clone: Its antigen is not known.

Tumor tissue was taken before any definitive surgery or chemotherapy was given. Study-level points and caveats: TCR clonal relatedness correlated positively with neoantigen level. Repertoire analysis covered CDR3 alone, not CDR1 or CDR2.

CDR1 and CDR2 (germline): MNHEY, SMNVEV (reference sequence). Trimming cost V 1 base and J 0 bases, with 6 bases left between them. The CDR3 is 15 residues long. Assay used: immunoSEQ multiplex PCR; TCRdb lists only in-frame clones, some missing. The data contain about 10,000 clones, 68% of them singletons. The rearrangement uses TRBV27 and TRBJ2-2; TRBD2 is a possible D gene (6 bases). This sequence originates from a human donor with high-grade serous ovarian cancer. Sample: tumor tissue. CDR3 DNA sequence: TGTGCCAGCAGTTTATGGGGGGCGAACACCGGGGAGCTGTTTTTT. Translating it yields CASSLWGANTGELFF.